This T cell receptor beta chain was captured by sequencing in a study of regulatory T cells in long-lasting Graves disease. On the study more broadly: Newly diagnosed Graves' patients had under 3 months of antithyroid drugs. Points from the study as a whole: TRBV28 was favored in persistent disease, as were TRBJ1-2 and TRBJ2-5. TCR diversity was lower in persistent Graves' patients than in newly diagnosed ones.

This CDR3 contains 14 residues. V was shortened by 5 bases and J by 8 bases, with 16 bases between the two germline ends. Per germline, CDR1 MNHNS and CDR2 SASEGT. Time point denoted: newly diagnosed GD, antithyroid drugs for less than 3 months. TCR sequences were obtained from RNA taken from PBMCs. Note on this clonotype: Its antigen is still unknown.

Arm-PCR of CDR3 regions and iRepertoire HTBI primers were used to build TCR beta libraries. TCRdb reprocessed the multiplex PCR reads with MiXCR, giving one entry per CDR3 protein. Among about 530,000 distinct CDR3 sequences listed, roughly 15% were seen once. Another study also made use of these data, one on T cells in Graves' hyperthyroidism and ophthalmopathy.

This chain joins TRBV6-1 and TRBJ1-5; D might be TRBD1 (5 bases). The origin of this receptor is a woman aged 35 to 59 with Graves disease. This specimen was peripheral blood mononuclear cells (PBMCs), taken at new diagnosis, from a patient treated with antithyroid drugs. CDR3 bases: TGTGCCAGCAGTCCCCGGGAGGGGAAAAAGCCCCAGCATTTT. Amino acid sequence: CASSPREGKKPQHF.